Shown below are 10 T cell receptor gamma chains from a single sample sequenced in a study of gamma-delta T cells after stem cell transplantation (dated by TCRdb to the mid-2010s). Library generation was performed with RT-PCR. TCRdb shows the sequencer as Illumina MiSeq. Public reads were reanalyzed in TCRdb with CATT, and rows carrying the same DNA were merged afterwards. The sample has 2,800 or so gamma-chain clones on record, less than 20% of them singletons. The ten top clones hold more than 3% of the sample. Sequencing was done on a sample of gamma-delta T cells. The receptor source for this set is a human donor. It is not recorded whose cells these are; they may come from a transplant donor.

This chain uses TRGV4 with TRGJ1 or TRGJ2. This CDR3 spans 15 amino acids. Germline trimming cut 0 bases from V and 5 bases from J; bases unmatched to any gene: 10. The germline gives CDR1 EGSTGY, CDR2 YDSYTSSV. In DNA form, the CDR3 reads TGTGCCACCTGGGATGGGCCTGGTGGTGATTATAAGAAACTCTTT. This sequence encodes CATWDGPGGDYKKLF.

This clone was counted only a few times. The rearrangement joins TRGV9 to TRGJ1 or TRGJ2. CDR3 length: 14 amino acids. Germline values: CDR1 GITISATS, CDR2 ISYDGTV (reference sequence). Trimming cost V 5 bases and J 4 bases; bases outside gene matches: 11. CDR3 coding DNA: TGTGCCTTGTGGGCCACCACGGGGTATTATAAGAAACTCTTT. Amino acid sequence: CALWATTGYYKKLF.

A note on this clone: A much larger clonotype is one base distant, so this may be a read error. The chain is built from TRGV9 and TRGJ1 or TRGJ2. The CDR3 sequence is 13 residues long. Per the germline V gene, CDR1 is GITISATS and CDR2 is ISYDGTV (reference sequence). DNA for the CDR3: TGTGCCTTGTGGGAGCCTACGTATTATAAGGAACTCTTT. Protein sequence: CALWEPTYYKELF.

This chain connects TRGV8 to TRGJ1 or TRGJ2. Germline loops: CDR1 VENAVY, CDR2 YDSYNSRV. V lost 2 bases, J lost 0 bases, and 10 bases stayed unmatched. The CDR3 consists of 16 residues. The CDR3 spells CATWDKPNPNYYKKLF. The DNA for the CDR3 is TGTGCCACCTGGGATAAGCCGAACCCGAATTATTATAAGAAACTCTTT.

The V call is TRGV3, the J call TRGJP2. The CDR3 spans 14 residues. With V trimmed by 1 base and J by 3 bases, 2 bases remained unmatched. Germline assignment: CDR1 VTNTFY and CDR2 YDVSTARD (reference sequence). The CDR3 here is CATWDSRSDWIKTF. The CDR3 DNA reads as TGTGCCACCTGGGACAGCCGTAGTGATTGGATCAAGACGTTT.

In this sample, this clone is medium-sized. This sequence joins TRGV3 and TRGJ1 or TRGJ2. The CDR3 is 14 residues long. Germline V gives CDR1 VTNTFY, CDR2 YDVSTARD (reference sequence). The junction had 13 bases not matched to a gene; V was cut back by 2 bases and J by 9 bases. CDR3 amino acids: CATWDNRRDSKKLF. CDR3 bases: TGTGCCACCTGGGACAACAGGAGGGACTCTAAGAAACTCTTT.

In its sample, this clone is medium-sized (0.01 to 0.1%). In the same sample, other DNA sequences code for this CDR3. CDR3 DNA: TGTGCCTTGTGGGAGACTTATAAGAAACTCTTT. It yields the protein CALWETYKKLF. The chain recombines TRGV9 with TRGJ1 or TRGJ2. The V gene's germline CDR1 is GITISATS and CDR2 ISYDGTV (reference sequence). The CDR3 has 11 amino acids. V dropped 3 bases and J dropped 6; count of bases not matched to a gene: 2.

This clone was seen only a few times. An end of the junction differs from the germline gene, which may be a read error. The chain carries TRGV9 and TRGJ1 or TRGJ2. CDR3 length: 11 amino acids. CDR1 and CDR2 from the germline V gene are GITISATS and ISYDGTV (reference sequence). The CDR3 spells CALWGGYKRLF. The CDR3 DNA is TGTGCCTTGTGGGGGGGCTATAAGAGACTCTTT.

With regard to this clone: A much more abundant neighbour one base away suggests this may be a read error. The sample holds other DNA sequences that translate to the same CDR3. The chain recombines TRGV9 with TRGJ1 or TRGJ2. V lost 0 bases and J lost 6; bases outside the gene matches: 2. The CDR3 totals 12 residues. In germline, CDR1 is GITISATS, CDR2 ISYDGTV (reference sequence). The CDR3 DNA is TGTGCCTTGTGGGAGGTGGGTTATAAGAAACTCTTT. Residues: CALWEVGYKKLF.

The chain has TRGV9 and TRGJ1 or TRGJ2. Germline V CDR1 and CDR2: GITISATS, ISYDGTV (reference sequence). The CDR3 runs to 13 residues. With 2 bases clipped from V and 3 bases from J, the junction kept 4 bases outside the gene matches. The CDR3 sequence is CALWEGRYYKKLF. CDR3 DNA: TGTGCCTTGTGGGAGGGGCGTTATTATAAGAAACTCTTT.